This T cell receptor beta chain was recorded in a study of blood T cell repertoires in COVID-19. Study-wide background: Donors in the United States, Italy and Spain gave samples during acute or convalescent COVID-19. In each case, the material was cDNA or gDNA derived from T cells, B-cell-depleted T cells, or PBMCs.

Participants, about 18 to 95 years old, spanned some 23 US areas. This CDR3 spans 16 amino acids. Germline V gene sequence: CDR1 LGHNA, CDR2 YNFKEQ. Trimming pared 0 bases from V and 7 bases from J, leaving 18 bases between. As processed by the authors: Reference gene primer amplification gave nucleated cell count estimates. Some clones are missing from TCRdb's copy, which holds only in-frame ones; the method was immunoSEQ multiplex PCR. That table is the source of V, J and clone size, and D and trimming were worked out from the DNA. The data show almost 400,000 clones, about 90% seen once. This TCR came from a young woman who had recovered from COVID-19. The chain carries TRBV4-2 and TRBJ1-2, with TRBD1 as a possible D gene (5 bases). Sequencing was performed on PBMCs or T cells enriched from blood (not recorded which). CDR3 amino acids: CASSQELSGQIGGYTF. The CDR3 DNA sequence: TGTGCCAGCAGCCAAGAGTTGTCAGGGCAGATCGGTGGCTACACCTTC.